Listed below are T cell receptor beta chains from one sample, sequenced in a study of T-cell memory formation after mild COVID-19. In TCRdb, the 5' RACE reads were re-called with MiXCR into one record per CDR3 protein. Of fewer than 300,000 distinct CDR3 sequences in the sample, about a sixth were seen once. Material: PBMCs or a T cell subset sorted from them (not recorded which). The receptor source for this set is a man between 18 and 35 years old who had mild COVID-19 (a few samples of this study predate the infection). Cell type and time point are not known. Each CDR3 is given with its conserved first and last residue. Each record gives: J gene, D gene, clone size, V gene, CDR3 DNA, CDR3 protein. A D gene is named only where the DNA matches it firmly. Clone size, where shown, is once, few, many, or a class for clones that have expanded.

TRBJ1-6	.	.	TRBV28	TGTGCCAGCAGTTACAGGGAAAGCTCCTATAATTCACCCCTCCACTTT	CASSYRESSYNSPLHF
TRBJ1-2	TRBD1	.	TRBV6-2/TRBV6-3	TGTGCCAGCAGTTACCCAACCGGACAGGGACTCTTCATCGGCTACACCTTC	CASSYPTGQGLFIGYTF
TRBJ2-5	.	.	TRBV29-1	TGCAGCGTTGCGGGGAAGATGGGCAAAGAACCCCAGTACTTC	CSVAGKMGKEPQYF
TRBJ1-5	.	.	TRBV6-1	TGTGCCAGCAGAAGGGGATATGATCAGCCCCAGCATTTT	CASRRGYDQPQHF
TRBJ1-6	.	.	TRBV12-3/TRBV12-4	TGTGCCAGCAGTTTACGGGATGGAGGTGGTTCACCCCTCCACTTT	CASSLRDGGGSPLHF
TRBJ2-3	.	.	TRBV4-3	TGCGCCAGCAGCCTAGGGGGGGACTTTGGAAATACGCAGTATTTT	CASSLGGDFGNTQYF
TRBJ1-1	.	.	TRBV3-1	TGTGCCAGCAGCCACGGGATCTTGAACACTGAAGCTTTCTTT	CASSHGILNTEAFF
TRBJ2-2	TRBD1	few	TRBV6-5	TGTGCCAGCAGTCGGGACAGGGGGCGCGTTACCGGGGAGCTGTTTTTT	CASSRDRGRVTGELFF
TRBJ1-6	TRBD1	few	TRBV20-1	TGCAGTGCTAGAACCGGGACAGAAAACTCCTATAATTCACCCCTCCACTTT	CSARTGTENSYNSPLHF
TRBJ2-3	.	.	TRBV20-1	TGCAGTGCGGGGCCTGCAGATACGCAGTATTTT	CSAGPADTQYF
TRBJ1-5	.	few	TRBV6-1	TGTGCCAGCAGTGGGGTGTCGGATCAGCCCCAGCATTTT	CASSGVSDQPQHF
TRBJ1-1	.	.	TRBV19	TGTGCCAGTAGTATTCCGGGGCGCGTCACTGAAGCTTTCTTT	CASSIPGRVTEAFF
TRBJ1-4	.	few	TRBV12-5	TGTGCTAGTGGTTTTTGGACATCTGCAACTAATGAAAAACTGTTTTTT	CASGFWTSATNEKLFF
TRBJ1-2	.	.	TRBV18	TGTGCCAGCTCACCTCAGGGGTCTGGCTACACCTTC	CASSPQGSGYTF
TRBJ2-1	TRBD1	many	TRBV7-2	TGTGCCAGCAGTAAAAGGGGGCTGAACAGTGAGCAGTTCTTC	CASSKRGLNSEQFF
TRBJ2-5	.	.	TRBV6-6	TGTGCCAGCAACCCTGCCGGCGGGCAAGAGACCCAGTACTTC	CASNPAGGQETQYF
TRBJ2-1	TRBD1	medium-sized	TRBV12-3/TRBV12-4	TGTGCCAGCAGACAGGGGATCGGGAATGAGCAGTTCTTC	CASRQGIGNEQFF
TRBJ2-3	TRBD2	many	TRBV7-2	TGTGCCAGCAGCTCCGGACTAGCGGGGGGGTTCGCAGATACGCAGTATTTT	CASSSGLAGGFADTQYF
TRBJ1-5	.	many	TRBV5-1	TGCGCCAGCAGCTTGGAACCCAATCAGCCCCAGCATTTT	CASSLEPNQPQHF
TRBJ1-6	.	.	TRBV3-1	TGTGCCAGCAGCCAGGCGGGGTCACCCCTCCACTTT	CASSQAGSPLHF
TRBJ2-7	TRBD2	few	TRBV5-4	TGTGCCAGCAGCTTGGAACTAGCGGACTACGAGCAGTACTTC	CASSLELADYEQYF
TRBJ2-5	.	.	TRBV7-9	TGTGCCAGCAGCTTAGGTGGCCTTATGGGGACCCAGTACTTC	CASSLGGLMGTQYF
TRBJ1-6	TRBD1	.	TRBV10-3	TGTGCCATTGGGACAGGGACGTATAATTCACCCCTCCACTTT	CAIGTGTYNSPLHF
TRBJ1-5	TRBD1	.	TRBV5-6	TGTGCCAGCAGCTGGGGCCGAGGGGGCGATCAGCCCCAGCATTTT	CASSWGRGGDQPQHF
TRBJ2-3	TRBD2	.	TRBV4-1	TGCGCCAGCAGCGAAAACGGGGGGAATACGCAGTATTTT	CASSENGGNTQYF
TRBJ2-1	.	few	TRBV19	TGTGCCAGTAGTATCGACAGGTTAGTCGCCTACAATGAGCAGTTCTTC	CASSIDRLVAYNEQFF
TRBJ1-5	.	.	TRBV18	TGTGCCAGCTCACTATATGGGACGGGAAGCAATCAGCCCCAGCATTTT	CASSLYGTGSNQPQHF
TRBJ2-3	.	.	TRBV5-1	TGCGCCAGCAGCTTGGTTGCCCGGGCAGATACGCAGTATTTT	CASSLVARADTQYF
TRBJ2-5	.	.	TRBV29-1	TGCAGCGTTTACGTCCCGAGCGGGACCCAGTACTTC	CSVYVPSGTQYF
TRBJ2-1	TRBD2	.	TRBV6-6	TGTGCCAGCAGGGGACGGCGGGGGGACAATGAGCAGTTCTTC	CASRGRRGDNEQFF
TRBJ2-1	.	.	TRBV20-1	TGCAGTGCTAGGCCCTACAATGAGCAGTTCTTC	CSARPYNEQFF
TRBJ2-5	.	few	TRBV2	TGTGCCAGCTCGAAGGGGGAGACCCAGTACTTC	CASSKGETQYF